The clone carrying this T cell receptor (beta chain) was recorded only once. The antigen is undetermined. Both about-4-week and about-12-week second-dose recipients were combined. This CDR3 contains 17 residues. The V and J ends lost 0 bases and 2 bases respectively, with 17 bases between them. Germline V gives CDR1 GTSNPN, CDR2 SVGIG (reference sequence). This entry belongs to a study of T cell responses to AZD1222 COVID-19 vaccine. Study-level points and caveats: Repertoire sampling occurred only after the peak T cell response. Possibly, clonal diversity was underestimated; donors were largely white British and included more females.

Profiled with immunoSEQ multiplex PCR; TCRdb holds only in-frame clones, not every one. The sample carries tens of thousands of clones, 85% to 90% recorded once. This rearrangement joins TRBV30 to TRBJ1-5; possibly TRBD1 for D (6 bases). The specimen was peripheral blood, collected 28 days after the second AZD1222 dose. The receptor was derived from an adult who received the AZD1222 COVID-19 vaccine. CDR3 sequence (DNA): TGTGCCTGGAGTGTGTCCAGGGGTTTCATTGGCAATCAGCCCCAGCATTTT. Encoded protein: CAWSVSRGFIGNQPQHF.